This T cell receptor (beta chain) comes out of a study of blood T cell repertoires in COVID-19. Across the whole study: Whether acute or convalescent, the COVID-19 samples came from the United States, Italy and Spain. PBMCs, B-cell-depleted T cells, or T cells provided the cDNA or gDNA that made up the material.

Germline V CDR1 and CDR2: SGHTA, FQGNSA. J gave up 5 bases and V 0 bases, and 8 bases lay outside the gene matches. The CDR3 has 16 amino acids. This clone was seen only once. Per the study methods: Reference gene primer amplification gave estimated nucleated cell counts. The table came from immunoSEQ multiplex PCR; TCRdb's copy has only in-frame clones and leaves some out. The D gene and trimming were derived from the DNA, and the V and J assignments and clone size from that table. The table lists some 95,000 clones, about three quarters of them singletons. This chain joins TRBV7-2 and TRBJ2-7; the match to TRBD2 covers 9 bases. Sequencing used peripheral blood. The source is a man in his forties or fifties who had recovered from COVID-19. The chain's CDR3 is CASSLARAGGSNEQYF. The CDR3 DNA is TGTGCCAGCAGCTTAGCGCGAGCGGGAGGATCTAACGAGCAGTACTTC.